This passage covers 18 T cell receptor beta chains from one sample sequenced in a study of response to subunit inactivated influenza vaccine. TCRdb reprocessed the RT-PCR reads via MiXCR and lists one record per CDR3 protein. Of more than 500,000 distinct CDR3 sequences in the sample, 11% were seen once. The same sample was also studied in work on T cells expressing NK-cell markers. Per that paper: A 5'RACE template switching approach incorporating UMIs was used to make TCR beta cDNA.

Sequences were derived from PBMCs from blood, sampled on the day of vaccination. Receptor source: a man in his fifties who received an inactivated influenza vaccine.

This chain links TRBV9 with TRBJ2-5, with D unresolved. Trimming took off 0 bases at V and 1 base at J, with 10 bases between the two ends. This CDR3 has 15 amino acids. Looked up from germline, CDR1 is SGDLS and CDR2 is YYNGEE. The CDR3 protein is CASSVAAAFQETQYF. The CDR3 DNA follows: TGTGCCAGCAGCGTAGCGGCAGCCTTCCAAGAGACCCAGTACTTC.

The rearrangement uses TRBV30 and TRBJ2-1; 10 bases match TRBD2. Germline values: CDR1 GTSNPN, CDR2 SVGIG (reference sequence). CDR3 length: 12 residues. V gave up 3 bases and J gave up 12 bases; unmatched junction bases: 5. The CDR3, as DNA: TGTGCCTGGAGATTAGCGGGGGGTGGGCAGTTCTTC. It specifies CAWRLAGGGQFF.

This clonotype was recorded a few times. This sequence may be a read error, since a much larger clone differs from it by one base. The CDR3 bases are TGTGCCAGCAGCTTCGGGACAGCAGATACGCAGTATTTT. Residues: CASSFGTADTQYF. This sequence joins TRBV7-9 and TRBJ2-3, with 7 positions matching TRBD1. Germline assignment: CDR1 SEHNR and CDR2 FQNEAQ (reference sequence). The CDR3 consists of 13 residues. Losses at the gene ends were 3 bases for V and 4 bases for J; bases not matched to a gene: 1.

The chain joins TRBV18 to TRBJ2-7; 10 bases fit TRBD1. Germline trimming cut 2 bases from V and 5 bases from J; bases unmatched to any gene: 6. The CDR3 is 15 amino acids. CDR1 is KGHSH and CDR2 is LQKENI in the germline V gene. The CDR3 loop is CASSPIPGQGNEQYF. The CDR3 DNA follows: TGTGCCAGCTCACCAATTCCGGGACAGGGGAACGAGCAGTACTTC.

The J gene is TRBJ2-5, the V gene TRBV3-1; D is possibly TRBD1 (6 bases). This CDR3 region has 14 residues. Trimming removed 3 bases from V and 1 base from J, with 9 bases in between. Germline V gene lookup returns CDR1 LGHDT and CDR2 YNNKEL (reference sequence). In DNA form, the CDR3 reads TGTGCCAGCAGCCATAGAGGGGGCCAAGAGACCCAGTACTTC. This gives the protein CASSHRGGQETQYF.

This clonotype has a handful of counts. The chain couples TRBV4-2 to TRBJ2-7, with 7 bases fitting TRBD1. This CDR3 spans 17 amino acids. J gave up 6 bases and V 0 bases, and 14 bases lay outside the gene matches. The germline gives CDR1 LGHNA, CDR2 YNFKEQ. The CDR3 loop is CASSQDPRDSLGVEQYF. Written as DNA, the CDR3 is TGTGCCAGCAGCCAAGATCCCCGGGACAGCCTGGGGGTCGAGCAGTACTTC.

V is TRBV28 and J is TRBJ2-7; no firm D call. Trimming pared 4 bases from V and 7 bases from J, leaving 11 bases between. CDR3 size: 12 residues. Germline CDR1 MDHEN, CDR2 SYDVKM. CDR3 residues: CASSSDSPEQYF. The CDR3 DNA reads as TGTGCCAGCAGTTCTGATAGCCCGGAGCAGTACTTC.

This clonotype was seen only a few times. J is TRBJ1-6 and V is TRBV4-2; D not resolved. The V gene lost 1 base and the J gene lost 14 bases, with 9 bases spanning the gap. Per the germline V gene, CDR1 is LGHNA and CDR2 is YNFKEQ. This CDR3 spans 12 amino acids. In DNA, the CDR3 is TGTGCCAGCAGCCAAGGAGTCGAGGCCCTCCACTTT. Amino acids: CASSQGVEALHF.

The DNA for the CDR3 is TGTGCCAGCAGCCAAGGATCCGGGGGCGCTTACAATGAGCAGTTCTTC. Translation: CASSQGSGGAYNEQFF. The chain is built from TRBV3-1 and TRBJ2-1, with D possibly being TRBD1 or TRBD2 (6 bases each). Germline V CDR1 and CDR2: LGHDT, YNNKEL (reference sequence). The ends were cut back, 1 base at V and 4 bases at J, with 14 bases in the middle. This CDR3 is built from 16 residues.

Many counts were recorded for this clonotype. V and J are TRBV28 and TRBJ2-1; TRBD2 matches at 7 bases. This CDR3 contains 15 residues. V lost 7 bases and J lost 4; bases outside the gene matches: 10. Germline values: CDR1 MDHEN, CDR2 SYDVKM. CDR3 nucleotides: TGTGCCAGCAAAAGTAATGGCGGGAGATACAATGAGCAGTTCTTC. It encodes CASKSNGGRYNEQFF.

The chain employs TRBV7-6 and TRBJ2-7; 9 nucleotides match TRBD1. Losses at the gene ends were 5 bases for V and 2 bases for J; bases not matched to a gene: 10. The V gene's germline CDR1 is SGHVS and CDR2 FNYEAQ. The CDR3 is made up of 16 amino acids. The CDR3 sequence: CASSPLSGTGPYEQYF. The DNA for the CDR3 is TGTGCCAGCAGCCCGCTGTCCGGGACAGGGCCCTACGAGCAGTACTTC.

This clonotype has just a few counts. The CDR3 is CASSLLANQPQHF. The CDR3 DNA is TGTGCCAGCAGCTTGTTGGCAAATCAGCCCCAGCATTTT. The chain uses TRBV5-5 and TRBJ1-5; no firm D call. V dropped 1 base and J dropped 4 bases, with 6 bases sitting between them. Germline V CDR1 and CDR2: SGHKS, YYEKEE (reference sequence). The CDR3 sequence is 13 residues long.

The V and J genes are TRBV4-2 and TRBJ2-1; the D is unclear. Germline V gene data show CDR1 as LGHNA and CDR2 as YNFKEQ. This CDR3 comprises 18 residues. Trimming took off 0 bases at V and 2 bases at J, with 17 bases between the two ends. The CDR3 sequence is CASSQDIGRDSAYNEQFF. The CDR3 coding sequence is TGTGCCAGCAGCCAAGATATCGGTCGCGACTCCGCCTACAATGAGCAGTTCTTC.

V is TRBV6-2 or TRBV6-3 and J is TRBJ2-1; maybe TRBD2 (5 bases). The CDR3 consists of 18 residues. The germline V and J ends were trimmed by 0 bases and 0 bases, with 15 bases remaining between them. Per germline, CDR1 MNHEY and CDR2 SVGEGT. The CDR3 loop reads CASSYSMQAVSSYNEQFF. In nucleotides, the CDR3 is TGTGCCAGCAGTTACTCGATGCAAGCGGTCAGCTCCTACAATGAGCAGTTCTTC.

The sample holds many counts of this clonotype. The J gene is TRBJ2-7, the V gene TRBV28, with no clear D. Trimming cost V 7 bases and J 0 bases, with 13 bases left between them. The germline gives CDR1 MDHEN, CDR2 SYDVKM. The CDR3 loop spans 14 amino acids. DNA of the CDR3: TGTGCCAGCAATTCCCCCTGGCTCTCCTACGAGCAGTACTTC. Protein product: CASNSPWLSYEQYF.

This clonotype showed up just a few times. The chain combines TRBV12-3 or TRBV12-4 with TRBJ2-3; D is undetermined. The CDR3 length is 17 residues. With 6 bases removed from V and 2 bases from J, the gap between germline ends came to 21 bases. In nucleotides, the CDR3 is TGTGCCAGCAGGGCTGATACGACATACACTTCCACAGATACGCAGTATTTT. This translates into CASRADTTYTSTDTQYF.

This clonotype was seen a few times. CDR3: CASSSAGTGYEQYF. The CDR3, as DNA: TGTGCCAGCAGCAGTGCCGGGACAGGTTACGAGCAGTACTTC. The V and J genes are TRBV3-1 and TRBJ2-7; 8 bases match TRBD1. V shed 5 bases, J shed 4 bases, and the junction held 7 bases outside the gene matches. Germline CDR1 is LGHDT and CDR2 is YNNKEL (reference sequence). This CDR3 has 14 residues.

This clonotype was seen a handful of times. V and J are TRBV12-3 or TRBV12-4 and TRBJ1-1; D call uncertain. The CDR3 sequence is 13 residues long. Trimming removed 5 bases from V and 7 bases from J, with 14 bases in between. The CDR3 nucleotides are TGTGCCAGCAGTGCGCTCAGTTCGGGTGAAGCTTTCTTT. This encodes CASSALSSGEAFF.